Described below is a single TCR beta chain sequence and its context. Its specificity is unknown. The data originate from a study of OX40 agonist ivuxolimab in advanced cancers. Looking at the study overall: Across the patients, intravenous ivuxolimab was delivered every 2 weeks at 0.01 to 10 mg/kg. From roughly 20 to 79 years was the age range, with a mean of about 56 years, and 65% to 90% were male. Regarding the study as a whole: Among T cells, CD8+ cells averaged more expanded clones than CD4+ cells.

V shed 4 bases and J shed 5 bases, with 18 bases lying between them. Germline assignment: CDR1 SGHTA and CDR2 FQGTGA. This CDR3 is 16 amino acids long. Measured with immunoSEQ multiplex PCR; TCRdb has only the in-frame clones, and not every one. The table records 65,000 to 90,000 clones, about 89% of them present only once. The chain links TRBV7-3 to TRBJ2-1, with a weak D call TRBD2 (6 bases). The sequencing here drew on CD4+ or CD8+ T cells sorted from blood, taken in a trial of the OX40 agonist ivuxolimab. The TCR sequence derives from an adult with an advanced solid tumor such as melanoma, head and neck, liver or kidney cancer. CDR3 residues: CASSWVVRDGDNEQFF. CDR3 DNA sequence: TGTGCCAGCAGCTGGGTGGTGCGGGATGGAGACAATGAGCAGTTCTTC. The variable domain in full, completed from reference TRBV7-3 and TRBJ2-1, reads GAGVSQTPSNKVTEKGKYVELRCDPISGHTALYWYRQSLGQGPEFLIYFQGTGAADDSGLPNDRFFAVRPEGSVSTLKIQRTERGDSAVYLCASSWVVRDGDNEQFFGPGTRLTVL.